This T cell receptor (beta chain) was captured in a study of graft-versus-host responses after intestinal transplantation. Study background: In this cohort, recipients had multivisceral, liver-intestinal, or isolated intestinal transplants. Each recipient received anti-thymocyte globulin induction, then tacrolimus and steroids for three to four years. General study points: Early post-transplant HvG declines were associated with peak circulating GvH clone levels. GvH clonotypes were identified within recipient marrow, with a subset emerging first in ileum or blood.

The V end lost 4 bases, the J end lost 4 bases, and 14 bases lay between the germline ends. This CDR3 has 15 residues. Sequenced by immunoSEQ multiplex PCR; TCRdb stores in-frame clones only, minus some. In the table there are about 36,000 clones, roughly 94% of which are singletons. For this clone: Its antigen is undetermined.

This specimen consisted of unstimulated CD4+ T cells sorted from spleen or lymph node cells, obtained before transplant. J is TRBJ2-4 and V is TRBV23-1; TRBD1 might be the D (6 bases). TRBV23-1 is placed among ORFs of uncertain function. This sequence was found in a human donor who was the organ donor for an intestinal transplant. Here the CDR3 DNA reads TGCGCCAGCAGTCCCCCTACAGGGAAAAAAAACATTCAGTACTTC. Protein sequence: CASSPPTGKKNIQYF.